A selection of T cell receptor beta chains follows, all from one sample in a study of blood T cell repertoires in COVID-19. Only in-frame clones appear in the TCRdb table, and some are missing; sequencing was by immunoSEQ multiplex PCR. The sample lists 95,000 to 150,000 clones; approximately 85% were seen once. The sample was peripheral blood. These receptors all come from an elderly man with active or convalescent COVID-19. Each CDR3 is given with its conserved first and last residue. Fields, in order: D gene, J gene, clone size, V gene, CDR3 protein, CDR3 DNA. The D gene is left open where the match is weak. Only some rows state a clone size, as once, few, many or a class for expanded clones.

>TRBD2|TRBJ2-1|NA|TRBV3-1/TRBV3-2
CASSQACFDRRETINEQFF
TGTGCCAGCAGCCAGGCCTGTTTTGATCGGCGGGAGACTATCAATGAGCAGTTCTTC
>NA|TRBJ2-5|NA|TRBV5-1
CASSLNEAGRETQYF
TGCGCCAGCAGCTTGAATGAGGCGGGCAGGGAGACCCAGTACTTC
>NA|TRBJ1-4|NA|TRBV9
CASSVGQVNNEKLFF
TGTGCCAGCAGCGTAGGGCAGGTCAATAATGAAAAACTGTTTTTT
>NA|TRBJ1-2|many|TRBV15
CATSRGGDGYGYTF
TGTGCCACCAGCAGGGGGGGGGACGGGTATGGCTACACCTTC
>TRBD1|TRBJ2-2|NA|TRBV10-3
CAINNRGQTGELFF
TGTGCCATCAACAACAGGGGTCAGACCGGGGAGCTGTTTTTT
>NA|TRBJ1-2|once|TRBV29-1
CSVEETILSNYGYTF
TGCAGCGTTGAAGAGACTATACTATCTAACTATGGCTACACCTTC
>TRBD1|TRBJ1-1|NA|TRBV5-6
CASSSTGGFGTEAFF
TGTGCCAGCAGCTCGACAGGGGGATTTGGCACTGAAGCTTTCTTT
>TRBD2|TRBJ2-1|NA|TRBV11-2
CASSLVEAGVGDEQFF
TGTGCCAGCAGCTTAGTGGAAGCGGGAGTGGGGGATGAGCAGTTCTTC
>TRBD2|TRBJ2-2|NA|TRBV7-2
CASSLVGIAGGGTGELFF
TGTGCCAGCAGCTTAGTCGGGATAGCGGGAGGAGGCACCGGGGAGCTGTTTTTT
>TRBD2|TRBJ2-7|NA|TRBV19
CASSIAGAGVQYYEQYF
TGTGCCAGTAGTATAGCGGGAGCGGGGGTACAATACTACGAGCAGTACTTC
>NA|TRBJ2-3|NA|TRBV19
CASSISTIGF
TGTGCCAGTAGTATCTCGACAATAGGTTTT
>NA|TRBJ1-5|once|TRBV7-2
CASSRINRDQPQHF
TGTGCCAGCAGCCGCATCAACAGGGATCAGCCCCAGCATTTT
>NA|TRBJ1-4|once|TRBV28
CASSLGWTAFNEKLFF
TGTGCCAGCAGTTTAGGTTGGACAGCGTTTAATGAAAAACTGTTTTTT
>NA|TRBJ2-7|NA|TRBV7-2
CASSLRLGLGGSYEQYF
TGTGCCAGCAGCTTAAGGTTAGGGCTAGGGGGATCCTACGAGCAGTACTTC
>TRBD1|TRBJ1-6|NA|TRBV3-1/TRBV3-2
CASSSGQGLSPLHF
TGTGCCAGCAGCTCAGGACAGGGGCTTTCACCCCTCCACTTT
>TRBD1|TRBJ1-5|NA|TRBV7-9
CASSLAAGGAVSGQPQHF
TGTGCCAGCAGCTTAGCGGCAGGGGGCGCGGTCAGCGGTCAGCCCCAGCATTTT
>TRBD1|TRBJ2-7|NA|TRBV29-1
CSVAGTGGFEQYF
TGCAGCGTCGCCGGGACAGGGGGGTTTGAGCAGTACTTC
>NA|TRBJ2-1|NA|TRBV6-2/TRBV6-3
CASSYGGFYNEQFF
TGTGCCAGCAGTTACGGCGGGTTCTACAATGAGCAGTTCTTC
>NA|TRBJ1-1|NA|TRBV6-5
CASRTGMNTEAFF
TGTGCCAGCAGGACAGGAATGAACACTGAAGCTTTCTTT
>TRBD2|TRBJ2-3|NA|TRBV27
CASSLSFGPASGMYADTQYF
TGTGCCAGCAGTTTATCATTTGGGCCCGCGAGCGGGATGTATGCAGATACGCAGTATTTT
>NA|TRBJ1-5|once|TRBV28
CASSLGARGNYQPQHF
TGTGCCAGCAGTTTAGGAGCAAGGGGGAATTATCAGCCCCAGCATTTT
>TRBD2|TRBJ2-1|NA|TRBV7-3
CASSLRLAHSYNEQFF
TGTGCCAGCAGCCTGAGACTAGCGCACTCCTACAATGAGCAGTTCTTC
>NA|TRBJ2-7|NA|TRBV28
CASSTVGRAYEQYF
TGTGCCAGCAGCACCGTGGGGAGAGCCTACGAGCAGTACTTC
>NA|TRBJ1-1|few|TRBV5-1
CASSLAATRNTEAFF
TGCGCCAGCAGCTTGGCCGCAACACGGAACACTGAAGCTTTCTTT
>TRBD1|TRBJ2-3|NA|TRBV24-1
CATSEPPGTGGSDTQYF
TGTGCCACCAGTGAGCCCCCCGGGACAGGGGGCTCAGATACGCAGTATTTT
>TRBD1|TRBJ1-4|NA|TRBV5-1
CASSSGGRGDEKLFF
TGCGCCAGCAGCTCAGGGGGCCGGGGGGATGAAAAACTGTTTTTT
>NA|TRBJ1-1|NA|TRBV12-3/TRBV12-4
CASKGTLPEGAFF
TGTGCCAGCAAGGGGACACTCCCCGAAGGAGCTTTCTTT
>NA|TRBJ2-7|NA|TRBV7-3
CASSSDREAYEQYF
TGTGCCAGCAGCTCCGACAGGGAGGCCTACGAGCAGTACTTC
>NA|TRBJ1-2|NA|TRBV7-3
CASSLEWTAYGYTF
TGTGCCAGCAGCTTAGAATGGACAGCCTATGGCTACACCTTC
>NA|TRBJ2-7|NA|TRBV2
CASSRGGIGAYEQYF
TGTGCCAGCAGTAGGGGGGGCATTGGGGCCTACGAGCAGTACTTC
>TRBD2|TRBJ2-7|NA|TRBV4-2
CASSQGISGRGDEQYF
TGTGCCAGCAGCCAAGGTATTAGCGGGAGAGGGGACGAGCAGTACTTC
>TRBD1|TRBJ1-2|NA|TRBV28
CASSPTGVYYGYTF
TGTGCCAGCAGTCCGACAGGGGTTTACTATGGCTACACCTTC
>NA|TRBJ1-1|few|TRBV12-3/TRBV12-4
CASTPVRGTEAFF
TGTGCCAGCACCCCAGTCCGAGGCACTGAAGCTTTCTTT
>NA|TRBJ2-7|few|TRBV6-5
CASSYSGPSRNYEQYF
TGTGCCAGCAGTTACTCGGGGCCGTCCCGGAATTACGAGCAGTACTTC
>NA|TRBJ2-1|NA|TRBV24-1
CATSDSDPIRYNEQFF
TGTGCCACCAGTGACTCCGATCCGATTAGATACAATGAGCAGTTCTTC
>TRBD2|TRBJ2-5|NA|TRBV7-8
CASSLEASGRQETQYF
TGTGCCAGCAGCTTAGAGGCTAGCGGGCGACAAGAGACCCAGTACTTC
>TRBD2|TRBJ2-7|few|TRBV7-8
CASSLDRREGSHYEQYF
TGTGCCAGCAGCTTAGATAGGCGGGAGGGCTCTCACTACGAGCAGTACTTC
>TRBD2|TRBJ2-7|NA|TRBV6-2/TRBV6-3
CASSYSGLAGGPRGEQYF
TGTGCCAGCAGTTACTCTGGACTAGCGGGAGGGCCTCGCGGCGAGCAGTACTTC
>NA|TRBJ1-3|NA|TRBV4-1
CASSQEGTRSGNTIYF
TGCGCCAGCAGCCAAGAGGGCACCCGCTCTGGAAACACCATATATTTT
>TRBD2|TRBJ2-1|NA|TRBV4-1
CASSQAGGLAVRNEQFF
TGCGCCAGCAGCCAAGCGGGGGGACTAGCGGTTCGCAATGAGCAGTTCTTC
>NA|TRBJ1-6|NA|TRBV11-2
CASSFIGGMGAPLHF
TGTGCCAGCAGCTTTATTGGGGGCATGGGGGCACCCCTCCACTTT
>NA|TRBJ1-4|NA|TRBV11-2
CASSPLRGNEKLFF
TGTGCCAGCAGCCCACTTCGTGGTAATGAAAAACTGTTTTTT
>NA|TRBJ1-5|NA|TRBV3-1/TRBV3-2
CASSQAPLHRGNQPQHF
TGTGCCAGCAGCCAAGCCCCTCTACACAGGGGCAATCAGCCCCAGCATTTT
>TRBD1|TRBJ1-2|NA|TRBV7-2
CASSARQGARGYTF
TGTGCCAGCAGCGCACGACAGGGGGCTAGGGGCTACACCTTC
>TRBD1|TRBJ2-3|NA|TRBV5-4
CASSWTGLPTDTQYF
TGTGCCAGCAGCTGGACAGGGCTACCCACAGATACGCAGTATTTT
>TRBD2|TRBJ2-1|once|TRBV4-2
CASSPLGTSGDNEQFF
TGTGCCAGCAGCCCCCTCGGGACTAGCGGAGACAATGAGCAGTTCTTC
>TRBD2|TRBJ2-2|NA|TRBV5-6
CASSFRLAGVGELFF
TGTGCCAGCAGCTTCCGACTAGCGGGGGTAGGGGAGCTGTTTTTT
>TRBD2|TRBJ2-3|NA|TRBV24-1
CATSDLGGGSTDTQYF
TGTGCCACCAGTGATTTGGGGGGAGGGAGTACAGATACGCAGTATTTT